These T cell receptor beta chains were read from a single sample in a study of T cell responses to AZD1222 COVID-19 vaccine. Clones were read by immunoSEQ multiplex PCR, and TCRdb kept only the in-frame ones, dropping some. Among about 100,000 clones listed, around 94% were seen once. Sequencing was performed on peripheral blood, taken on day 0 of AZD1222 vaccination. The receptors derive from an adult in good health. Each CDR3 is given with its conserved first and last residue. Fields, in order: CDR3 protein, CDR3 DNA, V gene, clone size, D gene, J gene. A D gene is named only where the DNA matches it firmly. Rows may omit the clone size; those that give it use once, few, many or a size class.

cdr3_aa: CASSQDFVGQTHGYTF
cdr3_nt: TGCGCCAGCAGCCAAGATTTTGTTGGGCAGACACATGGCTACACCTTC
v_call: TRBV4-1
clone_size: -
d_call: -
j_call: TRBJ1-2

cdr3_aa: CAWSVGVSNQPQHF
cdr3_nt: TGTGCCTGGAGTGTAGGAGTTAGCAATCAGCCCCAGCATTTT
v_call: TRBV30
clone_size: once
d_call: -
j_call: TRBJ1-5

cdr3_aa: CASSFTRPGELFF
cdr3_nt: TGTGCCAGCAGCTTTACCCGCCCCGGGGAGCTGTTTTTT
v_call: TRBV7-3
clone_size: few
d_call: -
j_call: TRBJ2-2

cdr3_aa: CASSQVLRSYEQYF
cdr3_nt: TGCGCCAGCAGCCAAGTTCTCCGCTCCTACGAGCAGTACTTC
v_call: TRBV4-1
clone_size: -
d_call: -
j_call: TRBJ2-7

cdr3_aa: CASSQPGVGTGELFF
cdr3_nt: TGTGCCAGCAGCCAACCGGGGGTGGGCACCGGGGAGCTGTTTTTT
v_call: TRBV3-1/TRBV3-2
clone_size: once
d_call: -
j_call: TRBJ2-2

cdr3_aa: CASSQFSVQGYTF
cdr3_nt: TGTGCCAGCAGCCAATTTTCAGTACAAGGCTACACCTTC
v_call: TRBV14
clone_size: -
d_call: -
j_call: TRBJ1-2

cdr3_aa: CASSGDLGTGGGYEQYF
cdr3_nt: TGTGCCAGCTCTGGGGACCTGGGGACAGGGGGCGGATACGAGCAGTACTTC
v_call: TRBV28
clone_size: -
d_call: TRBD1
j_call: TRBJ2-7

cdr3_aa: CASSPTTSKQSLSNQPQHF
cdr3_nt: TGTGCCAGCTCACCTACCACGTCTAAACAGTCCCTCTCGAATCAGCCCCAGCATTTT
v_call: TRBV18
clone_size: -
d_call: -
j_call: TRBJ1-5

cdr3_aa: CASSPRSDRVEQYF
cdr3_nt: TGTGCCAGCAGTCCCCGATCCGACCGGGTCGAGCAGTACTTC
v_call: TRBV27
clone_size: -
d_call: -
j_call: TRBJ2-7

cdr3_aa: CASSGNANTEAFF
cdr3_nt: TGTGCCAGCTCAGGGAATGCAAACACTGAAGCTTTCTTT
v_call: TRBV18
clone_size: few
d_call: -
j_call: TRBJ1-1

cdr3_aa: CASSLEYSEAFF
cdr3_nt: TGCGCCAGCAGCTTGGAATACAGTGAAGCTTTCTTT
v_call: TRBV5-1
clone_size: -
d_call: -
j_call: TRBJ1-1

cdr3_aa: CASRQGIDEQYF
cdr3_nt: TGTGCCAGCAGACAGGGTATTGACGAGCAGTACTTC
v_call: TRBV6-5
clone_size: once
d_call: -
j_call: TRBJ2-7

cdr3_aa: CVTGGYGYTF
cdr3_nt: TGTGTCACCGGAGGGTATGGCTACACCTTC
v_call: TRBV28
clone_size: -
d_call: -
j_call: TRBJ1-2

cdr3_aa: CASSEFGRDQETQYF
cdr3_nt: TGTGCCAGCAGTGAATTCGGGCGGGACCAAGAGACCCAGTACTTC
v_call: TRBV6-1
clone_size: -
d_call: -
j_call: TRBJ2-5

cdr3_aa: CASSGQGLNQPQHF
cdr3_nt: TGTGCCAGCAGTGGCCAGGGCCTAAATCAGCCCCAGCATTTT
v_call: TRBV2
clone_size: -
d_call: -
j_call: TRBJ1-5

cdr3_aa: CAIRDRNADTQYF
cdr3_nt: TGTGCCATCCGGGACAGGAATGCAGATACGCAGTATTTT
v_call: TRBV10-3
clone_size: -
d_call: TRBD1
j_call: TRBJ2-3

cdr3_aa: CASSRQGQWDGYTF
cdr3_nt: TGTGCCAGCAGTCGCCAGGGACAGTGGGATGGCTACACCTTC
v_call: TRBV6-5
clone_size: -
d_call: TRBD1
j_call: TRBJ1-2

cdr3_aa: CASTPGNTIYF
cdr3_nt: TGTGCCAGTACTCCTGGAAACACCATATATTTT
v_call: TRBV7-6
clone_size: -
d_call: -
j_call: TRBJ1-3

cdr3_aa: CASSPGGSSYEQYF
cdr3_nt: TGTGCCAGTAGCCCCGGCGGCTCCTCCTACGAGCAGTACTTC
v_call: TRBV19
clone_size: -
d_call: -
j_call: TRBJ2-7

cdr3_aa: CASSAGGATNEKLFF
cdr3_nt: TGTGCCAGTAGTGCGGGAGGGGCGACTAATGAAAAACTGTTTTTT
v_call: TRBV19
clone_size: -
d_call: -
j_call: TRBJ1-4

cdr3_aa: CASSQDLGVRDTQYF
cdr3_nt: TGCGCCAGCAGCCAAGATCTCGGAGTACGAGATACGCAGTATTTT
v_call: TRBV4-1
clone_size: -
d_call: -
j_call: TRBJ2-3

cdr3_aa: CASSFSSSLRGNEQYF
cdr3_nt: TGTGCCAGCAGCTTTAGCAGCTCCCTGAGGGGGAACGAGCAGTACTTC
v_call: TRBV7-2
clone_size: once
d_call: -
j_call: TRBJ2-7

cdr3_aa: CASSFGGAGETQYF
cdr3_nt: TGTGCCAGCAGCTTTGGCGGGGCGGGAGAGACCCAGTACTTC
v_call: TRBV7-3
clone_size: -
d_call: -
j_call: TRBJ2-5

cdr3_aa: CASSPKGLQETQYF
cdr3_nt: TGTGCCAGCTCACCAAAAGGACTACAAGAGACCCAGTACTTC
v_call: TRBV18
clone_size: -
d_call: -
j_call: TRBJ2-5

cdr3_aa: CASSVGDTGNYGYTF
cdr3_nt: TGTGCCAGCAGCGTAGGAGACACCGGAAACTATGGCTACACCTTC
v_call: TRBV9
clone_size: -
d_call: -
j_call: TRBJ1-2

cdr3_aa: CSVDVPTQGGFFEQFF
cdr3_nt: TGCAGCGTTGACGTCCCGACACAGGGAGGTTTCTTTGAGCAGTTCTTC
v_call: TRBV29-1
clone_size: -
d_call: -
j_call: TRBJ2-1

cdr3_aa: CASRHERGFTF
cdr3_nt: TGTGCAAGTCGCCATGAAAGGGGGTTCACCTTC
v_call: TRBV12-2
clone_size: -
d_call: -
j_call: TRBJ1-2

cdr3_aa: CASSQDGTGKFYGYTF
cdr3_nt: TGTGCCAGCAGCCAAGATGGGACAGGGAAATTCTATGGCTACACCTTC
v_call: TRBV3-1/TRBV3-2
clone_size: -
d_call: TRBD1
j_call: TRBJ1-2

cdr3_aa: CSVELFGNSYNEQFF
cdr3_nt: TGCAGCGTTGAACTGTTTGGGAATTCCTACAATGAGCAGTTCTTC
v_call: TRBV29-1
clone_size: -
d_call: -
j_call: TRBJ2-1

cdr3_aa: CASSLEHQEAEQYF
cdr3_nt: TGTGCCAGCAGCTTGGAGCACCAAGAGGCCGAGCAGTACTTC
v_call: TRBV5-6
clone_size: few
d_call: -
j_call: TRBJ2-7

cdr3_aa: CASSPHAQGGTEAFF
cdr3_nt: TGTGCCAGCTCACCACACGCACAGGGAGGCACTGAAGCTTTCTTT
v_call: TRBV18
clone_size: -
d_call: -
j_call: TRBJ1-1

cdr3_aa: CASSPPNGQDEKLFF
cdr3_nt: TGTGCCAGCTCGCCCCCAAACGGGCAGGATGAAAAACTGTTTTTT
v_call: TRBV18
clone_size: -
d_call: -
j_call: TRBJ1-4

cdr3_aa: CASSVGGLPRTGELFF
cdr3_nt: TGCGCCAGCAGCGTGGGGGGACTGCCTCGCACCGGGGAGCTGTTTTTT
v_call: TRBV5-1
clone_size: -
d_call: -
j_call: TRBJ2-2